This T cell receptor (beta chain) was sequenced for a study of blood T cell repertoires in COVID-19. About the study: The United States, Italy and Spain provided the acute and convalescent COVID-19 samples. From T cells, B-cell-depleted T cells, or PBMCs came the material, which was cDNA or gDNA.

The CDR3 totals 14 residues. Germline lookup yields CDR1 SGHTA and CDR2 FQGNSA. J gave up 8 bases and V 3 bases, and 4 bases lay outside the gene matches. Methods used by the authors: The assay estimated nucleated cells by amplifying reference gene primers. The assay was immunoSEQ multiplex PCR, and TCRdb's table has in-frame clones only and misses some. V and J calls plus clone size are reproduced from that table; the DNA served to infer D and trimming. This table has 250,000 to 300,000 clones, roughly 86% appearing once. This clone was recorded a few times. The clonotype comes from a young man with active or convalescent COVID-19. Sample: peripheral blood. The chain uses TRBV7-2 and TRBJ2-3, with 11 bases aligning to TRBD2. The CDR3 DNA reads TGTGCCAGCAGCTTCCTAGCGGGGGGCGGTACGCAGTATTTT. Protein: CASSFLAGGGTQYF.